This T cell receptor (beta chain) derives from a study of CD8+ T cells in alopecia areata. For the study at large: The authors scored treated patients' severity by affected scalp percentage. General study points: Many expanded lesional clones remained in scalp and blood on tofacitinib.

As for treatment: oral pan-JAK inhibitor, 5-10 mg twice daily. Comment on this clone: Its cognate antigen is unknown.

RNA, once extracted, was reverse transcribed into cDNA for use as the sequencing template. Only in-frame clones appear in the TCRdb table, and some are missing; sequencing was by immunoSEQ multiplex PCR. The sample shows 100,000 to 150,000 clones, over 60% of them seen only once. The clonotype originates from a human donor with alopecia areata. The source material was CD4+ T cells sorted from blood, sampled at week 4, from a patient treated with tofacitinib.

CDR3 region: CASSQSPSEIAYYGYTF. DNA of the CDR3: TGCGCCAGCAGCCAATCCCCCTCGGAAATCGCCTACTATGGCTACACCTTC. J is TRBJ1-2 and V is TRBV4-1; D gene unclear. The CDR3 is 17 amino acids. Germline assignment: CDR1 MGHRA and CDR2 YSYEKL. V was shortened by 2 bases and J by 3 bases, with 19 bases between the two germline ends.